Sequencing of this T cell receptor beta chain was carried out in a study of blood T cells in healthy people across ages. Together with a sample-barcoded 5' primer, a J-beta primer mix was included in a second PCR lasting about 6 to 11 cycles. In TCRdb, the 5' RACE reads were re-called with MiXCR into one record per CDR3 protein. Of about 640,000 distinct CDR3 sequences detected, less than 35% appear once; the ten largest clones hold approximately 14%. V was cut by 0 bases and J by 8 bases, with 10 bases left in between. The CDR3 has 13 amino acids. The V gene's germline CDR1 is MNHEY and CDR2 SVGAGI. On this clonotype: This may come from a read error, since a much larger clone is one base off.

The V gene is TRBV6-5, the J gene TRBJ1-2; no clear D. The sequence came from a woman at least 80 years old in good health. Sequenced material: blood. The CDR3 DNA follows: TGTGCCAGCAGTTACTCCCGGGGAGCGGGCTACACCTTC. It specifies CASSYSRGAGYTF.